This TCR beta chain was documented in a study of T cell responses to AZD1222 COVID-19 vaccine. Notes on this clone: The target antigen is unknown.

This CDR3 has 13 amino acids. CDR1 and CDR2 from the germline V gene are SGHKS and YYEKEE (reference sequence). V gave up 0 bases and J gave up 5 bases, with 5 bases separating them. Study outcomes and limitations: Donors were chiefly white British, with a greater number of females, and clonal diversity was perhaps underestimated. Researchers took repertoire samples only after the peak T cell response had come. With dominance at 160-218 and 743-854, vaccine-associated CD4 TCRs spanned spike. Breadth and depth of Spike-specific TCRs rose after two AZD1222 doses.

The protocol was immunoSEQ multiplex PCR, while the TCRdb copy is restricted to in-frame clones and leaves out a portion. There are 85,000 to 95,000 clones in the sample; 85% to 90% occur only once, and about 8.4% lies in the top ten. This sequence originates from an adult in good health. The sequenced sample was peripheral blood, obtained on day 0 of AZD1222 vaccination. This rearrangement joins TRBV5-5 to TRBJ2-2, with D hard to call. This chain's CDR3 is CASSLAVTGELFF. The CDR3 region has the DNA TGTGCCAGCAGCTTGGCGGTAACCGGGGAGCTGTTTTTT.